Each of the 12 T cell receptor beta chains below was sequenced from the same sample in a study of blood T cell repertoires in COVID-19 (dated by TCRdb to the early 2020s). Library method: the immunoSEQ multiplex PCR assay. TCRdb limited this immuneACCESS table to in-frame rearrangements with V and J called. A share of clones is missing; checked studies link under half to unresolved V genes, and the rest is unexplained. The sample data list roughly 100,000 clones, and 70% to 85% of these were observed just once. The ten largest clones add up to 9.8% of the sample. The sequenced sample consisted of peripheral blood. These receptors all stem from a man aged 55 to 69 with active or convalescent COVID-19.

V usage is TRBV11-2 and J usage is TRBJ1-1, with TRBD1 matching 9 bases. V gave up 5 bases and J gave up 6 bases; unmatched junction bases: 4. The V gene's germline CDR1 is SGHAT and CDR2 FQNNGV. The CDR3 extends over 13 amino acids. CDR3 DNA: TGTGCCAGCAGCCTCGACAGGGGGGCTGAAGCTTTCTTT. Its protein is CASSLDRGAEAFF.

J is TRBJ1-1 and V is TRBV19; D possibly corresponds to TRBD1 (6 bases). CDR1 and CDR2 from the germline V gene are LNHDA and SQIVND (reference sequence). This CDR3 contains 16 residues. Trimming removed 7 bases at V and 0 bases at J, with 18 bases between. The CDR3 sequence: CASTLQGGLLNTEAFF. The CDR3 nucleotides read TGTGCCAGTACTCTACAGGGAGGGTTGTTGAACACTGAAGCTTTCTTT.

This clone was observed a handful of times. The sample holds other DNA sequences that translate to the same CDR3. The V and J genes are TRBV18 and TRBJ2-5; tentatively, D is TRBD1 (5 bases). Germline V gene data show CDR1 as KGHSH and CDR2 as LQKENI. V shed 2 bases and J shed 4 bases, with 8 bases lying between them. This CDR3 region has 13 residues. The CDR3 DNA is TGTGCCAGCTCACCAGGGGCCGGAGAGACCCAGTACTTC. Its translation: CASSPGAGETQYF.

The chain is built from TRBV3-1 (or the pseudogene TRBV3-2) and TRBJ2-7; D not certain. Germline assignment: CDR1 LGHDT and CDR2 YNNKEL (reference sequence). Trimming removed 1 base from V and 3 bases from J, with 13 bases in between. The CDR3 runs to 15 residues. CDR3 in DNA: TGTGCCAGCAGCCAAGCAACGGGTATACACTACGAGCAGTACTTC. It encodes CASSQATGIHYEQYF.

The chain combines TRBV3-1 (or the pseudogene TRBV3-2) with TRBJ2-2, with a possible D match to TRBD1 (6 bases). V shed 2 bases and J shed 7 bases, with 11 bases lying between them. The CDR3 has 14 residues. Germline CDR1 LGHDT, CDR2 YNNKEL (reference sequence). The DNA of the CDR3 is TGTGCCAGCAGCCAACACAGGGTGAACGGGGAGCTGTTTTTT. Translation gives CASSQHRVNGELFF.

This chain connects TRBV19 to TRBJ1-2; D is possibly TRBD1 (6 bases). The CDR3 is 15 residues long. The germline V and J ends were trimmed by 4 bases and 4 bases, with 16 bases remaining between them. Germline V gene sequence: CDR1 LNHDA, CDR2 SQIVND (reference sequence). CDR3 loop: CASSTGQVRAYGYTF. The CDR3 nucleotides are TGTGCCAGTAGTACGGGACAAGTTAGGGCCTATGGCTACACCTTC.

The chain employs TRBV7-3 and TRBJ2-6; the D gene is possibly TRBD2 (5 bases). There are 17 residues in the CDR3. Germline assignment: CDR1 SGHTA and CDR2 FQGTGA. Trimming cost V 0 bases and J 0 bases, with 9 bases left between them. The CDR3, as DNA: TGTGCCAGCAGCTTAACGGGAGAGAGCTCTGGGGCCAACGTCCTGACTTTC. Amino acids: CASSLTGESSGANVLTF.

This clone was seen only once. The chain employs TRBV27 and TRBJ2-7; TRBD1 aligns across 7 bases. Germline CDR1 MNHEY, CDR2 SMNVEV (reference sequence). The length of the CDR3 is 13 residues. V was clipped by 6 bases and J by 6 bases; unmatched bases: 8. CDR3 amino acids: CASRQGSLGEQYF. CDR3 in DNA: TGTGCCAGCAGACAGGGGAGTTTAGGCGAGCAGTACTTC.

The chain employs TRBV28 and TRBJ1-1; TRBD1 might be the D (5 bases). CDR3 length: 15 amino acids. Germline lookup yields CDR1 MDHEN and CDR2 SYDVKM. V gave up 6 bases and J gave up 0 bases, with 14 bases separating them. The CDR3 region has the DNA TGTGCCAGCAGGGGACGGAGGGCCATGAACACTGAAGCTTTCTTT. The encoded protein is CASRGRRAMNTEAFF.

Here the CDR3 DNA reads TGTGCCAGCAGCCACCGCTACCCCGGGGAGCTGTTTTTT. This gives the protein CASSHRYPGELFF. J is TRBJ2-2 and V is TRBV5-8; no definite D call. The CDR3 runs to 13 residues. Germline loops: CDR1 SGHTS, CDR2 YDEGEE. Trimming left V 4 bases short and J 6 bases short, with 10 bases between. The whole variable domain, remainder taken from reference TRBV5-8 and TRBJ2-2, is EAGVTQSPTHLIKTRGQQATLRCSPISGHTSVYWYQQALGLGLQFLLWYDEGEERNRGNFPPRFSGRQFPNYSSELNVNALELEDSALYLCASSHRYPGELFFGEGSRLTVL.

This chain uses TRBV4-1 with TRBJ1-2; 7 bases agree with TRBD1. The CDR3 is 15 amino acids. From germline, CDR1 is MGHRA and CDR2 YSYEKL. The V segment lost 1 base and the J segment 5 bases; nucleotides outside the gene matches: 7. CDR3 amino acids: CASSQVPGQIYGYTF. The CDR3 bases are TGCGCCAGCAGCCAAGTGCCGGGACAGATTTATGGCTACACCTTC.

Only one count was recorded for this clone. The V call is TRBV28, the J call TRBJ1-3; no clear D. The CDR3 has 15 residues. Germline CDR1 MDHEN, CDR2 SYDVKM. V lost 3 bases to trimming and J lost 2 bases, with 11 bases between them. DNA for the CDR3: TGTGCCAGCAGTTTGATAGGAGCTGCTGGAAACACCATATATTTT. Its protein product is CASSLIGAAGNTIYF.